This paragraph reports one T cell receptor (beta chain). What it recognizes is unknown. The source of the sample is a study of T cell responses to AZD1222 COVID-19 vaccine. Study-wide findings and caveats: Sampling that yielded the repertoires occurred only after the peak T cell response. Clonal diversity may have been underestimated, and the donors were mostly white British, with more females than males.

Germline assignment: CDR1 MNHEY and CDR2 SVGAGI. This CDR3 contains 15 residues. V was trimmed by 5 bases and J by 5 bases, leaving 18 bases between them. Combined were second doses at about 4 or about 12 weeks. Assay used: immunoSEQ multiplex PCR; TCRdb lists only in-frame clones, some missing. The sample consists of about 150,000 clones, about nine tenths of them appearing once. The sample was peripheral blood, taken 28 days after the second AZD1222 dose. The sequence derives from an adult who received the AZD1222 COVID-19 vaccine. V is TRBV6-5 and J is TRBJ1-1, with D maybe TRBD1 (5 bases). CDR3 region: CASSTKGLGVTEAFF. The DNA for the CDR3 is TGTGCCAGCAGTACTAAGGGGTTAGGGGTTACTGAAGCTTTCTTT.